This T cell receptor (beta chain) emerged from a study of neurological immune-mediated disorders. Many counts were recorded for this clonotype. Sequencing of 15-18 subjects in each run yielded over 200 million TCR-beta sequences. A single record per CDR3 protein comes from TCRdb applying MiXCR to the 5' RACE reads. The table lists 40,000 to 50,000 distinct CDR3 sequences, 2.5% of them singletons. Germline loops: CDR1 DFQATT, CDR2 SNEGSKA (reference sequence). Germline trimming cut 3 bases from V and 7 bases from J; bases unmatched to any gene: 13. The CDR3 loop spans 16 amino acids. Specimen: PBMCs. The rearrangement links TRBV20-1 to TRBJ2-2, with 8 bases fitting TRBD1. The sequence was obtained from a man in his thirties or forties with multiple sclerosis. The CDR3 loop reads CSARTTGERGGGELFF. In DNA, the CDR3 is TGCAGTGCTAGGACGACAGGGGAGAGGGGCGGCGGGGAGCTGTTTTTT.